Below, 28 T cell receptor beta chains from the same sample are listed, as sequenced in a study of human T cells and chemical hapten exposure. Via MiXCR, TCRdb re-called the RACE reads, giving one row per CDR3 protein. Of about 76,000 distinct CDR3 sequences in the sample, 13% are singletons; the top ten hold about 5.7%. Time point here: patch test 3, about 24 weeks after DPC sensitization. Described treatment: therapeutic diphenylcyclopropenone sensitization with weekly scalp DPC. The starting material was whole blood, obtained in connection with sensitization to the hapten diphenylcyclopropenone (DPC). Every receptor here comes from a woman aged 45-65 years with alopecia areata. Some clones in this sample may be carry-over from other donors' samples.

This clonotype appeared many times. The chain links TRBV29-1 to TRBJ1-4; a possible D gene is TRBD1 (6 bases). Trimming took off 6 bases at V and 8 bases at J, with 16 bases between the two ends. The V gene's germline CDR1 is SQVTM and CDR2 ANQGSEA. The CDR3 is 13 residues long. The CDR3 region is CSVARGQGEKLFF. The CDR3 nucleotides are TGCAGCGTCGCGAGGGGTCAGGGGGAAAAACTGTTTTTT.

This clonotype was observed a few times. The gene calls are TRBV12-3 or TRBV12-4 and TRBJ1-5; TRBD1 is a possible D gene (6 bases). The CDR3 sequence is 15 residues long. V was pared by 9 bases and J by 0 bases, with 15 bases between. The CDR3 bases are TGTGCCAGTCGAGGGACATGTCATAGCAATCAGCCCCAGCATTTT. It codes for CASRGTCHSNQPQHF.

Only a few counts were recorded for this clonotype. The genes are TRBV29-1 and TRBJ2-4; D is undetermined. Germline CDR1 is SQVTM and CDR2 is ANQGSEA. Trimming left V 4 bases short and J 1 base short, with 8 bases between. The CDR3 consists of 13 residues. CDR3 DNA: TGCAGCGTTGCGAGGTCTGCCAAAAACATTCAGTACTTC. Translated: CSVARSAKNIQYF.

V and J are TRBV14 and TRBJ2-2; possibly TRBD2 for D (5 bases). Germline-derived CDR1 and CDR2 are SGHDN and FVKESK. V lost 5 bases and J 1 base, leaving 8 bases between the germline ends. The CDR3 length is 14 residues. The CDR3 region is CASSTDWNTGELFF. The CDR3 DNA reads as TGTGCCAGCAGCACGGACTGGAACACCGGGGAGCTGTTTTTT. Full variable domain (outside the CDR3, taken from reference TRBV14 and TRBJ2-2): EAGVTQFPSHSVIEKGQTVTLRCDPISGHDNLYWYRRVMGKEIKFLLHFVKESKQDESGMPNNRFLAERTGGTYSTLKVQPAELEDSGVYFCASSTDWNTGELFFGEGSRLTVL.

The V gene is TRBV9, the J gene TRBJ1-2, with D tentatively TRBD1 (6 bases). Germline V gene sequence: CDR1 SGDLS, CDR2 YYNGEE. The V gene lost 0 bases and the J gene lost 4 bases, with 16 bases spanning the gap. CDR3 size: 16 residues. The CDR3 DNA reads TGTGCCAGCAGCGTAGGTGGTACAGGGCTTACCTATGGCTACACCTTC. Translating it yields CASSVGGTGLTYGYTF.

This clonotype turned up a few times. V is TRBV10-1 and J is TRBJ2-7; tentatively, D is TRBD2 (6 bases). Looked up from germline, CDR1 is WNHNN and CDR2 is SYGVQD (reference sequence). The V gene lost 3 bases and the J gene lost 6 bases, with 15 bases spanning the gap. The CDR3 contains 14 residues. In DNA, the CDR3 is TGCGCCAGCAGTGAAGGGTTGACTAGGAGCGAGCAGTACTTC. Its protein product is CASSEGLTRSEQYF.

Here the CDR3 reads CASSTYRAHQPQHF. CDR3 in DNA: TGTGCCAGCAGTACATACAGGGCGCATCAGCCCCAGCATTTT. This chain joins TRBV6-6 and TRBJ1-5, with D possibly being TRBD1 (6 bases). In germline, CDR1 is MNHNY, CDR2 SVGAGI (reference sequence). There are 14 residues in the CDR3. V lost 5 bases, J lost 5 bases, and 13 bases lay in between.

The chain uses TRBV19 and TRBJ2-7; 10 bases agree with TRBD2. This CDR3 has 14 amino acids. V shed 3 bases and J 2 bases; nucleotides not matched to a gene: 1. Germline CDR1 and CDR2: LNHDA and SQIVND (reference sequence). The CDR3 sequence is CASSISGRAYEQYF. CDR3 DNA: TGTGCCAGTAGTATCAGCGGGAGGGCCTACGAGCAGTACTTC.

This clonotype was counted ten times or more. The chain combines TRBV12-3 or TRBV12-4 with TRBJ2-5; D remains ambiguous. V lost 4 bases and J lost 1, with 10 bases in between. The CDR3 length is 14 residues. The CDR3 loop is CASSSWVGQETQYF. The CDR3 nucleotides read TGTGCCAGCAGTTCCTGGGTCGGCCAAGAGACCCAGTACTTC.

The chain couples TRBV20-1 to TRBJ2-7; 8 bases align to TRBD2. Looked up from germline, CDR1 is DFQATT and CDR2 is SNEGSKA (reference sequence). The V segment lost 4 bases and the J segment 0 bases; nucleotides outside the gene matches: 8. CDR3 length equals 15 residues. The CDR3 loop reads CSATISGASSYEQYF. DNA of the CDR3: TGCAGTGCTACAATTAGCGGGGCGAGCTCCTACGAGCAGTACTTC.

V is TRBV29-1 and J is TRBJ2-1; D tentatively fits TRBD1 or TRBD2 (5 bases each). This CDR3 is built from 12 residues. Germline loops: CDR1 SQVTM, CDR2 ANQGSEA. Trimming cost V 4 bases and J 7 bases, with 11 bases left between them. The CDR3 sequence is CSVVEGINEQFF. CDR3 DNA sequence: TGCAGCGTTGTTGAGGGGATAAATGAGCAGTTCTTC.

The table lists this clonotype with many counts. V gene TRBV2 combines with J gene TRBJ2-2, with 11 nucleotides matching TRBD2. This CDR3 has 18 residues. J gave up 6 bases and V 7 bases, and 16 bases lay outside the gene matches. From germline, CDR1 is SNHLY and CDR2 FYNNEI. The CDR3 here is CASKPAGLAGGRSGELFF. CDR3 in DNA: TGTGCCAGCAAACCCGCGGGTTTAGCGGGAGGGCGATCCGGGGAGCTGTTTTTT.

This clonotype was seen many times. This chain connects TRBV7-9 to TRBJ2-1; 7 bases are a match to TRBD1. The length of the CDR3 is 16 residues. Germline lookup yields CDR1 SEHNR and CDR2 FQNEAQ (reference sequence). Trimming cost V 4 bases and J 8 bases; bases outside gene matches: 14. As DNA, the CDR3 is TGTGCCAGCAGCTCTCGACAAGCGCAGGGGGAGCATGAGCAGTTCTTC. It is translated as CASSSRQAQGEHEQFF.

This clonotype was observed a handful of times. The V gene is TRBV2, the J gene TRBJ2-3; tentatively, D is TRBD1 (6 bases). The CDR3 loop spans 15 amino acids. V was trimmed by 7 bases and J by 0 bases, leaving 14 bases between them. Germline V gene lookup returns CDR1 SNHLY and CDR2 FYNNEI. DNA for the CDR3: TGTGCCAGCACTGGACAGCCAATTAGCACAGATACGCAGTATTTT. Its protein is CASTGQPISTDTQYF.

This clonotype is a singleton in its sample. J is TRBJ1-6 and V is TRBV15; 10 bases are a match to TRBD1. After removal of 3 bases from V and 11 bases from J, the junction contained 1 base not matched to a gene. Germline CDR1 reads LNHNV; CDR2 reads YYDKDF (reference sequence). This CDR3 contains 13 residues. DNA of the CDR3: TGTGCCACCAGCAGGGACAGGGGGACACCCCTCCACTTT. This codes for CATSRDRGTPLHF.

V gene TRBV27 combines with J gene TRBJ1-4; D is uncertain. Germline V gene sequence: CDR1 MNHEY, CDR2 SMNVEV (reference sequence). Trimming removed 4 bases from V and 8 bases from J, with 17 bases in between. This CDR3 region has 15 residues. CDR3 DNA sequence: TGTGCCAGCAGTTCTACCCGAAGTTATCGAGAAAAACTGTTTTTT. Translation gives CASSSTRSYREKLFF.

This clonotype came up many times. The chain uses TRBV6-5 and TRBJ2-1; TRBD2 agrees at 7 bases. Germline loops: CDR1 MNHEY, CDR2 SVGAGI. Losses at the gene ends were 6 bases for V and 4 bases for J; bases not matched to a gene: 3. CDR3 length: 13 residues. CDR3 nucleotide sequence: TGTGCCAGCAGGGCTAGCGGATACAATGAGCAGTTCTTC. Amino acid sequence: CASRASGYNEQFF.

This clonotype was seen only a few times. The chain carries TRBV29-1 and TRBJ1-4, with a possible D match to TRBD1 (6 bases). The V end was cut by 4 bases, the J end by 3 bases, with 9 bases between. The CDR3 contains 13 residues. Germline CDR1 SQVTM, CDR2 ANQGSEA. CDR3 amino acids: CSVGGGSNEKLFF. In nucleotides, the CDR3 is TGCAGCGTTGGCGGGGGCTCTAATGAAAAACTGTTTTTT.

The sample holds a few counts of this clonotype. The chain has TRBV11-2 and TRBJ2-3; TRBD2 agrees at 12 bases. Looked up from germline, CDR1 is SGHAT and CDR2 is FQNNGV. This CDR3 spans 16 amino acids. The V segment lost 0 bases and the J segment 7 bases; nucleotides outside the gene matches: 5. For the CDR3, the DNA is TGTGCCAGCAGCTTAGAGGCTAGCGGGAGGGGATATACGCAGTATTTT. It is translated as CASSLEASGRGYTQYF.

There are a few counts of this clonotype. The gene calls are TRBV29-1 and TRBJ2-1, with a tentative D call TRBD1 (6 bases). The length of the CDR3 is 15 residues. V dropped 1 base and J dropped 6 bases, with 16 bases sitting between them. CDR1 is SQVTM, CDR2 ANQGSEA, per germline. DNA for the CDR3: TGCAGCGTTGAAGGTGGGGGACAAAGCGGCAATGAGCAGTTCTTC. It yields the protein CSVEGGGQSGNEQFF.

This clonotype was observed at least ten times. V gene TRBV5-4 combines with J gene TRBJ2-1, with no clear D. Germline V gene lookup returns CDR1 SGHNT and CDR2 YYREEE (reference sequence). The CDR3 has 14 residues. The V and J ends lost 0 bases and 0 bases respectively, with 4 bases between them. This CDR3 reads CASSLARSYNEQFF. The CDR3 DNA follows: TGTGCCAGCAGCTTGGCCCGCTCCTACAATGAGCAGTTCTTC. The entire variable domain, with the rest obtained from reference TRBV5-4 and TRBJ2-1, is as follows: ETGVTQSPTHLIKTRGQQVTLRCSSQSGHNTVSWYQQALGQGPQFIFQYYREEENGRGNFPPRFSGLQFPNYSSELNVNALELDDSALYLCASSLARSYNEQFFGPGTRLTVL.

The gene calls are TRBV9 and TRBJ1-2; 7 bases map to TRBD1. Trimming removed 0 bases from V and 2 bases from J; junction bases left unmatched: 1. The CDR3 loop spans 14 amino acids. Germline-derived CDR1 and CDR2 are SGDLS and YYNGEE. The CDR3 here is CASSVVQGNYGYTF. In nucleotides, the CDR3 is TGTGCCAGCAGCGTAGTACAGGGGAACTATGGCTACACCTTC.

This clonotype was counted a few times. The V and J genes are TRBV18 and TRBJ2-1; TRBD2 matches at 9 bases. Trimming took 6 bases from V and 3 from J; bases not matched to a gene: 3. CDR1 and CDR2 (germline): KGHSH, LQKENI. The CDR3 runs to 14 residues. CDR3 sequence (DNA): TGTGCCAGCTCGGAGACTAGCGGCTACAATGAGCAGTTCTTC. Protein: CASSETSGYNEQFF.

Ten or more counts support this clonotype. This sequence joins TRBV18 and TRBJ1-1, with D perhaps TRBD1 (6 bases). The CDR3 covers 16 residues. From germline, CDR1 is KGHSH and CDR2 LQKENI. V was cut by 3 bases and J by 4 bases, with 18 bases left in between. CDR3 in amino acids: CASSPRFGGESTEAFF. In nucleotides, the CDR3 is TGTGCCAGCTCACCCCGGTTTGGGGGCGAGAGCACTGAAGCTTTCTTT.

In its sample, this clonotype was seen a few times. The rearrangement uses TRBV5-6 and TRBJ2-5, with D perhaps TRBD1 (6 bases). Per the germline V gene, CDR1 is SGHDT and CDR2 is YYEEEE. CDR3 length: 13 residues. The V end lost 4 bases, the J end lost 5 bases, and 12 bases lay between the germline ends. CDR3 nucleotides: TGTGCCAGCAGCGACGGGACATTTGAGACCCAGTACTTC. This codes for CASSDGTFETQYF.

The genes are TRBV7-2 and TRBJ2-7; a weak D match, TRBD1 (5 bases). V shed 5 bases and J shed 3 bases, with 17 bases lying between them. This CDR3 is built from 15 residues. Per the germline V gene, CDR1 is SGHTA and CDR2 is FQGNSA. The CDR3 region is CASSPDATAFYEQYF. DNA for the CDR3: TGTGCCAGCAGCCCCGATGCGACAGCCTTCTACGAGCAGTACTTC.

A few counts support this clonotype. The rearrangement uses TRBV20-1 and TRBJ2-2; 12 positions agree with TRBD2. V gave up 5 bases and J gave up 4 bases; unmatched junction bases: 2. The CDR3 has 14 amino acids. Germline CDR1 DFQATT, CDR2 SNEGSKA (reference sequence). This CDR3 reads CSAWTSGTTGELFF. CDR3 bases: TGCAGTGCTTGGACTAGCGGGACCACCGGGGAGCTGTTTTTT.

The chain recombines TRBV7-8 with TRBJ1-4; 7 nucleotides agree with TRBD1. Germline V lookup: CDR1 SGHVS, CDR2 FQNEAQ. The CDR3 contains 17 residues. With 4 bases clipped from V and 4 bases from J, the junction kept 12 bases outside the gene matches. This chain's CDR3 is CASSSLHRGEINEKLFF. CDR3 DNA sequence: TGTGCCAGCAGCTCTTTACACAGGGGAGAAATTAATGAAAAACTGTTTTTT.